These 32 T cell receptor beta chains were all obtained from the same sample, sequenced in a study of blood T cell repertoires in COVID-19. Profiled with immunoSEQ multiplex PCR; TCRdb holds only in-frame clones, not every one. Of over 150,000 clones listed, roughly 80% are singletons. The sequencing input was PBMCs or T cells enriched from blood (not recorded which). These receptors all stem from a man between 45 and 60 years old who had recovered from COVID-19.

V usage is TRBV12-5 and J usage is TRBJ2-7; D might be TRBD2 (5 bases). The CDR3 runs to 16 residues. The germline CDR1 and CDR2 sequences are LGHNT and FRNRAP. Trimming removed 4 bases from V and 3 bases from J, with 19 bases in between. As DNA, the CDR3 is TGTGCTAGTGGTTCCCCATTGGGGTTCGACTACTACGAGCAGTACTTC. Translated, it gives CASGSPLGFDYYEQYF.

This chain connects TRBV7-3 to TRBJ2-2, with D possibly being TRBD2 (5 bases). The CDR3 has 14 residues. Germline CDR1 is SGHTA and CDR2 is FQGTGA. Trimming took 6 bases from V and 1 from J, leaving 9 bases between them. CDR3 bases: TGTGCCAGCAGAATCCGGGGGAACACCGGGGAGCTGTTTTTT. Protein sequence: CASRIRGNTGELFF.

DNA of the CDR3: TGTGCCAGCAGCTTGGGACTAGCGGGGGGGCAAAGCGAGCAGTACTTC. This sequence encodes CASSLGLAGGQSEQYF. This chain uses TRBV7-9 with TRBJ2-7; 16 positions match TRBD2. Trimming cost V 3 bases and J 6 bases; bases outside gene matches: 5. The CDR3 has 16 amino acids. CDR1 is SEHNR and CDR2 is FQNEAQ in the germline V gene (reference sequence).

This sequence joins TRBV6-6 and TRBJ2-1; D perhaps matches TRBD1 (6 bases). Germline loops: CDR1 MNHNY, CDR2 SVGAGI (reference sequence). The CDR3 consists of 13 residues. V was cut by 6 bases and J by 8 bases, with 14 bases left in between. CDR3 in DNA: TGTGCCAGCAGCCGACAGGTTCTGGATGAGCAGTTCTTC. Residues: CASSRQVLDEQFF.

The chain joins TRBV6-2 or TRBV6-3 to TRBJ2-5; tentative D call: TRBD1 (6 bases). Trimming stripped 5 bases from V and 5 bases from J, with 15 bases between. The CDR3 totals 14 residues. Germline V gene sequence: CDR1 MNHEY, CDR2 SVGEGT. The CDR3 spells CASSATGLGETQYF. DNA for the CDR3: TGTGCCAGCAGTGCCACAGGGCTGGGGGAGACCCAGTACTTC.

The chain recombines TRBV2 with TRBJ2-5; 9 bases fit TRBD1. The CDR3 extends over 12 amino acids. Germline V CDR1 and CDR2: SNHLY, FYNNEI. The V gene end was trimmed by 8 bases and the J gene end by 5 bases; junction bases not matched to a gene: 3. The DNA for the CDR3 is TGTGCCAGCGGGACAGGGCTTGAGACCCAGTACTTC. Its protein is CASGTGLETQYF.

The chain combines TRBV4-3 with TRBJ1-2, with TRBD1 matching over 7 bases. Germline V gene sequence: CDR1 LGHNA, CDR2 YSLEER. Germline trimming cut 4 bases from V and 5 bases from J; bases unmatched to any gene: 10. The CDR3 has 15 residues. The CDR3 DNA follows: TGCGCCAGCAGCCCAGCCTTGGGACAGCTATATGGCTACACCTTC. Encoded protein: CASSPALGQLYGYTF.

V gene TRBV27 combines with J gene TRBJ1-1; a weak D match, TRBD1 (5 bases). V was clipped by 2 bases and J by 10 bases, with 17 bases between them. The CDR3 consists of 14 residues. Per the germline V gene, CDR1 is MNHEY and CDR2 is SMNVEV (reference sequence). In nucleotides, the CDR3 is TGTGCCAGCAGTTTAGCAACCCCAGGGTCTCGAGCTTTCTTT. Amino acid sequence: CASSLATPGSRAFF.

The chain uses TRBV5-6 and TRBJ1-4, with unresolved D. CDR1 SGHDT and CDR2 YYEEEE come from the germline V gene. The CDR3 is 14 amino acids. V lost 1 base and J 5 bases, leaving 9 bases between the germline ends. In nucleotides, the CDR3 is TGTGCCAGCAGCTTGTATGGGCTAAATGAAAAACTGTTTTTT. As protein: CASSLYGLNEKLFF.

This sequence joins TRBV4-1 and TRBJ2-5, with 8 positions matching TRBD1. J lost 2 bases, V lost 4 bases, and 9 bases had no gene match. CDR3 length equals 16 residues. The germline gives CDR1 MGHRA, CDR2 YSYEKL. The CDR3 bases are TGCGCCAGCAGCCGGTCGGGACAGGCGGGTCAAGAGACCCAGTACTTC. The encoded protein is CASSRSGQAGQETQYF.

This chain links TRBV6-5 with TRBJ1-6; no clear D gene. V was trimmed by 2 bases and J by 10 bases, leaving 15 bases between them. The germline V gene encodes CDR1 MNHEY and CDR2 SVGAGI. The length of the CDR3 is 15 residues. The CDR3 bases are TGTGCCAGCAGTTACACCGAGGAGAGGTTATCACCCCTCCACTTT. It translates to CASSYTEERLSPLHF.

The rearrangement joins TRBV7-9 to TRBJ2-7, with 7 positions matching TRBD1. Germline CDR1 reads SEHNR; CDR2 reads FQNEAQ (reference sequence). The junction had 13 bases not matched to a gene; V was cut back by 4 bases and J by 1 base. The CDR3 covers 17 residues. CDR3 in DNA: TGTGCCAGCAGCTCGAAGGGCGGGCAGGGGGTTTCCTACGAGCAGTACTTC. Its protein is CASSSKGGQGVSYEQYF.

V gene TRBV7-9 combines with J gene TRBJ1-4, with 9 bases aligning to TRBD1. The J segment lost 8 bases and the V segment lost 5 bases, leaving 9 bases of the junction unmatched. The CDR3 consists of 15 residues. From germline, CDR1 is SEHNR and CDR2 FQNEAQ (reference sequence). CDR3 in DNA: TGTGCCAGCAGCGGTCCGGGACAGGGTAACGAAAAACTGTTTTTT. This codes for CASSGPGQGNEKLFF.

This sequence joins TRBV19 and TRBJ2-6, with 8 nucleotides matching TRBD1. Germline-derived CDR1 and CDR2 are LNHDA and SQIVND (reference sequence). V was pared by 6 bases and J by 0 bases, with 4 bases of the junction left unmatched. There are 16 residues in the CDR3. The DNA for the CDR3 is TGTGCCAGTAGGACAGGGGCGAGCTCTGGGGCCAACGTCCTGACTTTC. The encoded protein is CASRTGASSGANVLTF.

The count of this clone is one. The chain uses TRBV23-1 and TRBJ2-1, with D perhaps TRBD2 (6 bases). TRBV23-1 is marked as an open reading frame, function uncertain. V lost 0 bases, J lost 9 bases, and 12 bases lay in between. The CDR3 length is 14 residues. CDR3 sequence reads: CASSQSTSAGEQFF. The CDR3 coding sequence is TGCGCCAGCAGTCAATCGACTAGTGCGGGTGAGCAGTTCTTC.

The chain recombines TRBV11-2 with TRBJ2-7; possibly TRBD1 for D (6 bases). This CDR3 has 12 amino acids. Germline CDR1 reads SGHAT; CDR2 reads FQNNGV. Trimming removed 3 bases from V and 3 bases from J, with 6 bases in between. The CDR3, as DNA: TGTGCCAGCAGCTTGGACAGCTACGAGCAGTACTTC. Translated: CASSLDSYEQYF.

The chain carries TRBV19 and TRBJ1-2, with D perhaps TRBD1 (6 bases). There are 15 residues in the CDR3. Germline assignment: CDR1 LNHDA and CDR2 SQIVND (reference sequence). Deletions cut 6 bases from V and 4 bases from J, with 18 bases between. CDR3 DNA sequence: TGTGCCAGTAGAAAAATCGGACAGCCGGTCTATGGCTACACCTTC. Amino acids: CASRKIGQPVYGYTF.

The V call is TRBV10-3, the J call TRBJ1-1, with D possibly matching TRBD1 (6 bases). Germline V gene sequence: CDR1 ENHRY, CDR2 SYGVKD. The ends were cut back, 8 bases at V and 5 bases at J, with 12 bases in the middle. This CDR3 comprises 12 residues. CDR3 coding DNA: TGTGCCATCCGAGCAGGGGAAACTGAAGCTTTCTTT. Translating it yields CAIRAGETEAFF.

CDR3 amino acids: CSDIRGGETQYF. In DNA, the CDR3 is TGCAGCGACATCCGGGGGGGAGAGACCCAGTACTTC. J is TRBJ2-5 and V is TRBV29-1; 8 bases fit TRBD2. Per the germline V gene, CDR1 is SQVTM and CDR2 is ANQGSEA. This CDR3 comprises 12 residues. V gave up 7 bases and J gave up 4 bases; unmatched junction bases: 5.

The chain joins TRBV6-5 to TRBJ2-2, with no clear D. Germline V gene lookup returns CDR1 MNHEY and CDR2 SVGAGI. Trimming shortened V by 10 bases and J by 1 base, and 10 bases separated the two germline ends. This CDR3 region has 13 residues. The CDR3 region has the DNA TGTGCCACTCAGGTTTTGAACACCGGGGAGCTGTTTTTT. Translation gives CATQVLNTGELFF.

Comments on this clone: At the DNA level, this CDR3 is encoded by other sequences in the same sample as well. The V call is TRBV12-3 or TRBV12-4, the J call TRBJ1-3; no firm D call. Trimming removed 3 bases from V and 1 base from J, with 4 bases in between. The CDR3 is 13 residues long. The CDR3 reads CASSFVSGNTIYF. For the CDR3, the DNA is TGTGCCAGCAGTTTCGTATCTGGAAACACCATATATTTT.

This clone appeared a single time. The chain carries TRBV18 and TRBJ2-4, with a possible D match to TRBD2 (7 bases). This CDR3 comprises 18 residues. Trimming cost V 1 base and J 0 bases, with 16 bases left between them. The germline gives CDR1 KGHSH, CDR2 LQKENI. CDR3 residues: CASSPLAGAPLAKNIQYF. The CDR3 nucleotides read TGTGCCAGCTCACCACTCGCGGGGGCCCCCCTAGCCAAAAACATTCAGTACTTC. The full variable domain, rest sourced from reference TRBV18 and TRBJ2-4, is NAGVMQNPRHLVRRRGQEARLRCSPMKGHSHVYWYRQLPEEGLKFMVYLQKENIIDESGMPKERFSAEFPKEGPSILRIQQVVRGDSAAYFCASSPLAGAPLAKNIQYFGAGTRLSVL.

The sample holds a few counts of this clone. The chain employs TRBV12-5 and TRBJ2-1, with TRBD1 identical over 8 bases. There are 14 residues in the CDR3. Germline V lookup: CDR1 LGHNT, CDR2 FRNRAP. V lost 5 bases and J lost 9; bases outside the gene matches: 9. The CDR3 nucleotides are TGTGCTAGTGGTAACCCGGGACAGGATTTTGAGCAGTTCTTC. It encodes CASGNPGQDFEQFF.

The chain combines TRBV12-5 with TRBJ2-4; TRBD1 agrees at 8 bases. Germline CDR1 reads LGHNT; CDR2 reads FRNRAP. This CDR3 region has 17 residues. V was clipped by 3 bases and J by 6 bases; unmatched bases: 13. The CDR3 sequence is CASGFPVAGGWGNIQYF. The CDR3 nucleotides read TGTGCTAGTGGTTTCCCCGTCGCAGGGGGCTGGGGAAACATTCAGTACTTC.

The DNA of the CDR3 is TGTGCCAGCAGCCCCAATTGGGGGGGCGATGGCTACACCTTC. This translates into CASSPNWGGDGYTF. The chain has TRBV7-6 and TRBJ1-2; D is possibly TRBD1 (6 bases). The CDR3 has 14 amino acids. The germline CDR1 and CDR2 sequences are SGHVS and FNYEAQ. The V end was cut by 5 bases, the J end by 6 bases, with 16 bases between.

This sequence joins TRBV4-1 and TRBJ2-1, with 12 bases lining up with TRBD2. Germline V gene data show CDR1 as MGHRA and CDR2 as YSYEKL. CDR3 length: 15 residues. Unmatched junction bases numbered 2, after V lost 2 bases and J lost 6 bases. The CDR3 coding sequence is TGCGCCAGCAGCCAACTAGCGGGGGGGCTCAATGAGCAGTTCTTC. It translates to CASSQLAGGLNEQFF.

The rearrangement uses TRBV4-1 and TRBJ2-1; 9 bases are shared with TRBD2. Per the germline V gene, CDR1 is MGHRA and CDR2 is YSYEKL. The V segment lost 1 base and the J segment 7 bases; nucleotides outside the gene matches: 8. CDR3 length: 16 amino acids. CDR3 sequence reads: CASSQGSLAGTNEQFF. The CDR3 nucleotides are TGCGCCAGCAGCCAAGGGTCGCTAGCGGGAACGAATGAGCAGTTCTTC.

The V call is TRBV2, the J call TRBJ1-4; no definite D call. V lost 3 bases to trimming and J lost 2 bases, with 10 bases between them. From germline, CDR1 is SNHLY and CDR2 FYNNEI. This CDR3 has 15 amino acids. CDR3 amino acids: CASSERGPTNEKLFF. CDR3 coding DNA: TGTGCCAGCAGTGAGCGAGGGCCCACTAATGAAAAACTGTTTTTT.

This chain uses TRBV7-9 with TRBJ1-2; TRBD1 matches 8 bases. The CDR3 has 14 residues. Germline-derived CDR1 and CDR2 are SEHNR and FQNEAQ (reference sequence). V was pared by 1 base and J by 6 bases, with 4 bases of the junction left unmatched. The chain's CDR3 is CASSLDRGYHGYTF. In DNA, the CDR3 is TGTGCCAGCAGCTTAGACAGGGGGTACCATGGCTACACCTTC.

V gene TRBV2 combines with J gene TRBJ2-1; 9 bases are shared with TRBD1. This CDR3 spans 15 amino acids. Germline V lookup: CDR1 SNHLY, CDR2 FYNNEI. J gave up 0 bases and V 6 bases, and 3 bases lay outside the gene matches. The CDR3 region has the DNA TGTGCCAGCAGCGGGGACAGGGCCTCCTACAATGAGCAGTTCTTC. Amino acid sequence: CASSGDRASYNEQFF.

The genes are TRBV7-3 and TRBJ2-1, with TRBD2 identical over 13 bases. The CDR3 is 15 amino acids. V was clipped by 4 bases and J by 8 bases; unmatched bases: 5. Germline V lookup: CDR1 SGHTA, CDR2 FQGTGA. This CDR3 is CASSSTSGGPHEQFF. CDR3 DNA sequence: TGTGCCAGCAGCTCGACTAGCGGGGGGCCCCATGAGCAGTTCTTC. Full variable domain (rest looked up from reference TRBV7-3 and TRBJ2-1): GAGVSQTPSNKVTEKGKYVELRCDPISGHTALYWYRQSLGQGPEFLIYFQGTGAADDSGLPNDRFFAVRPEGSVSTLKIQRTERGDSAVYLCASSSTSGGPHEQFFGPGTRLTVL.

The gene calls are TRBV3-1 (or the pseudogene TRBV3-2) and TRBJ1-1; 7 bases map to TRBD1. In germline, CDR1 is LGHDT, CDR2 YNNKEL (reference sequence). This CDR3 is built from 16 residues. Trimming removed 2 bases from V and 3 bases from J; junction bases left unmatched: 9. The CDR3 bases are TGTGCCAGCAGCCAACTTGGAGAGGGGGCGGACACTGAAGCTTTCTTT. Translated, it gives CASSQLGEGADTEAFF.